These 25 T cell receptor beta chains were all obtained from the same sample, sequenced in a study of blood T cell repertoires in COVID-19. Repertoires were generated with immunoSEQ multiplex PCR, while TCRdb's copy carries only in-frame clones and drops some. The table lists 100,000 to 120,000 clones, nearly 80% of them singletons. The sequenced sample consisted of peripheral blood. These receptors all stem from a woman older than 75 with active or convalescent COVID-19.

This chain uses TRBV2 with TRBJ2-1, with TRBD2 matching over 14 bases. The CDR3 has 14 residues. Looked up from germline, CDR1 is SNHLY and CDR2 is FYNNEI. With V trimmed by 10 bases and J by 8 bases, 7 bases remained unmatched. CDR3 coding DNA: TGTGCCAACCCACCGGGACTAGCGGGAGATGAGCAGTTCTTC. This encodes CANPPGLAGDEQFF.

This clone was recorded only once. The rearrangement uses TRBV28 and TRBJ2-7; 8 positions match TRBD2. Germline V gene lookup returns CDR1 MDHEN and CDR2 SYDVKM. V dropped 6 bases and J dropped 3; count of bases not matched to a gene: 4. The CDR3 contains 13 residues. In nucleotides, the CDR3 is TGTGCCAGCAGGCTAGCGGGTGGCTACGAGCAGTACTTC. Encoded protein: CASRLAGGYEQYF.

This chain joins TRBV5-1 and TRBJ2-1; 9 bases fit TRBD2. J lost 2 bases, V lost 4 bases, and 7 bases had no gene match. Germline CDR1 SGHRS, CDR2 YFSETQ. This CDR3 has 16 residues. CDR3 in amino acids: CASSPLTSGPYNEQFF. CDR3 bases: TGCGCCAGCAGCCCATTGACTAGCGGCCCCTACAATGAGCAGTTCTTC. Full variable domain (missing parts from reference TRBV5-1 and TRBJ2-1): KAGVTQTPRYLIKTRGQQVTLSCSPISGHRSVSWYQQTPGQGLQFLFEYFSETQRNKGNFPGRFSGRQFSNSRSEMNVSTLELGDSALYLCASSPLTSGPYNEQFFGPGTRLTVL.

This clone was detected a few times. V is TRBV20-1 and J is TRBJ2-2; TRBD2 matches at 10 bases. The germline gives CDR1 DFQATT, CDR2 SNEGSKA (reference sequence). The length of the CDR3 is 15 residues. The V gene end was trimmed by 3 bases and the J gene end by 6 bases; junction bases not matched to a gene: 7. The CDR3 sequence: CSASQREGPAGELFF. CDR3 bases: TGCAGTGCTAGTCAGCGGGAGGGCCCGGCCGGGGAGCTGTTTTTT.

This chain uses TRBV15 with TRBJ2-5, with TRBD2 matching over 7 bases. CDR1 and CDR2 from the germline V gene are LNHNV and YYDKDF (reference sequence). The length of the CDR3 is 15 residues. The trim removed 1 base at V and 5 bases at J, leaving 7 bases unmatched. The CDR3 spells CATSRGTGGLETQYF. The CDR3, as DNA: TGTGCCACCAGCAGAGGGACGGGAGGTTTGGAGACCCAGTACTTC. The whole variable domain, remainder taken from reference TRBV15 and TRBJ2-5, is DAMVIQNPRYQVTQFGKPVTLSCSQTLNHNVMYWYQQKSSQAPKLLFHYYDKDFNNEADTPDNFQSRRPNTSFCFLDIRSPGLGDTAMYLCATSRGTGGLETQYFGPGTRLLVL.

This chain links TRBV5-1 with TRBJ2-3; 14 bases align to TRBD2. Germline lookup yields CDR1 SGHRS and CDR2 YFSETQ. This CDR3 comprises 17 residues. J was trimmed by 4 bases and V by 3 bases; bases with no gene match: 7. For the CDR3, the DNA is TGCGCCAGCAGCTCGGGACTAGCGGGAGACTGGTCAGATACGCAGTATTTT. Its protein product is CASSSGLAGDWSDTQYF.

J is TRBJ2-7 and V is TRBV7-8; weak D call: TRBD2 (5 bases). Germline CDR1 SGHVS, CDR2 FQNEAQ. V lost 2 bases, J lost 7 bases, and 18 bases lay in between. The CDR3 consists of 15 residues. The DNA for the CDR3 is TGTGCCAGCAGCTTAAGAGGGTTGGGGTATGGGGAGCAGTACTTC. Protein sequence: CASSLRGLGYGEQYF. Combining the CDR3 with reference TRBV7-8 and TRBJ2-7 gives the whole variable domain GAGVSQSPRYKVAKRGQDVALRCDPISGHVSLFWYQQALGQGPEFLTYFQNEAQLDKSGLPSDRFFAERPEGSVSTLKIQRTQQEDSAVYLCASSLRGLGYGEQYFGPGTRLTVT.

The rearrangement joins TRBV9 to TRBJ2-7; 13 bases agree with TRBD2. Per germline, CDR1 SGDLS and CDR2 YYNGEE. The CDR3 consists of 15 residues. V was clipped by 3 bases and J by 3 bases; unmatched bases: 3. DNA for the CDR3: TGTGCCAGCAGCGCAAGGACTAGCGGGAGCTACGAGCAGTACTTC. It is translated as CASSARTSGSYEQYF.

This clone occurred a few times. V usage is TRBV6-2 or TRBV6-3 and J usage is TRBJ1-1; no definite D call. Trimming removed 0 bases from V and 6 bases from J, with 8 bases in between. Germline CDR1 reads MNHEY; CDR2 reads SVGEGT. This CDR3 spans 13 amino acids. The CDR3 DNA reads TGTGCCAGCAGTTACTCGACTGGCTCTGAAGCTTTCTTT. Encoded protein: CASSYSTGSEAFF.

This clone has a handful of counts. The V and J genes are TRBV24-1 and TRBJ2-1, with 11 bases matching TRBD2. This CDR3 is 18 amino acids long. The germline gives CDR1 KGHDR, CDR2 SFDVKD. Trimming cost V 4 bases and J 4 bases; bases outside gene matches: 11. CDR3 region: CATSDSSSGTSGYNEQFF. Written as DNA, the CDR3 is TGTGCCACCAGTGACTCATCGTCCGGGACTAGCGGATACAATGAGCAGTTCTTC.

The chain has TRBV10-3 and TRBJ1-5; TRBD1 is a possible D gene (6 bases). The ends were cut back, 7 bases at V and 4 bases at J, with 11 bases in the middle. The CDR3 is made up of 13 amino acids. Germline values: CDR1 ENHRY, CDR2 SYGVKD. The CDR3 here is CAIKDRENQPQHF. In DNA, the CDR3 is TGTGCCATCAAGGACAGAGAAAATCAGCCCCAGCATTTT.

The V and J genes are TRBV7-2 and TRBJ1-2; TRBD1 matches 9 bases. Germline loops: CDR1 SGHTA, CDR2 FQGNSA. The CDR3 contains 14 residues. Trimming removed 5 bases from V and 13 bases from J; junction bases left unmatched: 14. The CDR3 nucleotides are TGTGCCAGCAGCCCGACAGGGGGTGCGCTCAGCTGCACCTTC. Its translation: CASSPTGGALSCTF. The variable domain in full, completed from reference TRBV7-2 and TRBJ1-2, reads GAGVSQSPSNKVTEKGKDVELRCDPISGHTALYWYRQSLGQGLEFLIYFQGNSAPDKSGLPSDRFSAERTGGSVSTLTIQRTQQEDSAVYLCASSPTGGALSCTFGSGTRLTVV.

Sample share makes this clone medium-sized. Here the CDR3 reads CASSLYSSGVPYNEQFF. The CDR3 nucleotides read TGTGCCAGCAGCTTATATTCTTCAGGGGTTCCCTACAATGAGCAGTTCTTC. The rearrangement joins TRBV7-6 to TRBJ2-1, with D perhaps TRBD1 (6 bases). The CDR3 consists of 17 residues. Germline V gene lookup returns CDR1 SGHVS and CDR2 FNYEAQ. The V gene lost 2 bases and the J gene lost 2 bases, with 16 bases spanning the gap.

The chain recombines TRBV6-5 with TRBJ2-3; 8 bases match TRBD2. Per germline, CDR1 MNHEY and CDR2 SVGAGI. The CDR3 covers 15 residues. V shed 8 bases, J shed 1 base, and the junction held 8 bases outside the gene matches. The CDR3: CASGSPGRGTDTQYF. The CDR3 nucleotides are TGTGCCAGCGGCTCCCCCGGGAGGGGCACAGATACGCAGTATTTT.

This chain joins TRBV7-9 and TRBJ1-1; TRBD1 is a possible D gene (6 bases). Trimming shortened V by 3 bases and J by 6 bases, and 11 bases separated the two germline ends. CDR3 length: 13 amino acids. Germline CDR1 is SEHNR and CDR2 is FQNEAQ (reference sequence). The CDR3 nucleotides are TGTGCCAGCAGCTTCCAGGGGTCCCCTGAAGCTTTCTTT. It specifies CASSFQGSPEAFF.

The chain has TRBV6-9 and TRBJ1-6, with 7 bases matching TRBD1. V was pared by 4 bases and J by 2 bases, with 11 bases of the junction left unmatched. This CDR3 has 18 residues. From germline, CDR1 is MNHGY and CDR2 SVAAGI. In DNA form, the CDR3 reads TGTGCCAGCAGTTCGGGTCGACAGGGTGTCACCTATAATTCACCCCTCCACTTT. Translation gives CASSSGRQGVTYNSPLHF.

The V call is TRBV30, the J call TRBJ2-2; D is possibly TRBD1 (5 bases). The V end was cut by 0 bases, the J end by 3 bases, with 11 bases between. The V gene's germline CDR1 is GTSNPN and CDR2 SVGIG (reference sequence). This CDR3 contains 15 residues. The CDR3 DNA sequence: TGTGCCTGGAGTGTGCGGCAGGGATACACCGGGGAGCTGTTTTTT. Protein product: CAWSVRQGYTGELFF.

The chain combines TRBV19 with TRBJ2-5; 15 bases fit TRBD2. From germline, CDR1 is LNHDA and CDR2 SQIVND (reference sequence). J lost 5 bases, V lost 5 bases, and 12 bases had no gene match. This CDR3 spans 18 amino acids. CDR3 region: CASSVGLAGGWTTETQYF. The CDR3 DNA sequence: TGTGCCAGTAGTGTGGGACTAGCGGGAGGATGGACGACGGAGACCCAGTACTTC.

The chain uses TRBV2 and TRBJ1-5; 7 positions match TRBD1. This CDR3 has 13 amino acids. Germline CDR1 SNHLY, CDR2 FYNNEI. J was trimmed by 7 bases and V by 6 bases; bases with no gene match: 6. In DNA, the CDR3 is TGTGCCAGCAGCCTCGACAGGGCACAGCCCCAGCATTTT. Translated, it gives CASSLDRAQPQHF.

This rearrangement joins TRBV5-6 to TRBJ2-3; TRBD2 matches at 9 bases. V gave up 6 bases and J gave up 5 bases; unmatched junction bases: 13. Germline V gene sequence: CDR1 SGHDT, CDR2 YYEEEE. CDR3 length equals 16 residues. In nucleotides, the CDR3 is TGTGCCAGCACCTACTTGCGACTAGCGGAACTAGATACGCAGTATTTT. Its translation is CASTYLRLAELDTQYF.

DNA of the CDR3: TGTGCCAGCAGCCTGCTGGGGACAGGGGGCAACGAGCAGTACTTC. Its translation is CASSLLGTGGNEQYF. This chain uses TRBV11-2 with TRBJ2-7, with TRBD1 matching over 12 bases. CDR1 SGHAT and CDR2 FQNNGV come from the germline V gene. This CDR3 spans 15 amino acids. V lost 5 bases, J lost 5 bases, and 7 bases stayed unmatched.

This clone was observed once. Its ends do not fully match the called genes, so a read error is possible. The chain couples TRBV7-7 to TRBJ1-5; D is ambiguous. Germline CDR1 reads SSHAT; CDR2 reads FNYEAQ (reference sequence). CDR3 length equals 17 residues. The DNA for the CDR3 is TGTGCTAGCAGCACGCAAAACAGTCCCGGGGACAATCAGCCCCAGCATTTT. It specifies CASSTQNSPGDNQPQHF.

Only a few counts were recorded for this clone. The CDR3 protein is CASRQGALERDYSYEQYF. CDR3 DNA sequence: TGTGCCAGCAGACAGGGGGCTCTAGAGCGGGACTATTCCTACGAGCAGTACTTC. This sequence joins TRBV27 and TRBJ2-7, with 9 bases matching TRBD1. Trimming removed 6 bases from V and 1 base from J; junction bases left unmatched: 16. The CDR3 has 18 residues. Germline V CDR1 and CDR2: MNHEY, SMNVEV (reference sequence).

The chain employs TRBV5-6 and TRBJ2-5; the match to TRBD2 covers 8 bases. Germline CDR1 and CDR2: SGHDT and YYEEEE. The CDR3 extends over 16 amino acids. V shed 1 base, J shed 3 bases, and the junction held 8 bases outside the gene matches. CDR3 protein: CASSLFGRAAKETQYF. CDR3 DNA sequence: TGTGCCAGCAGCTTGTTCGGGAGGGCCGCAAAAGAGACCCAGTACTTC.

The chain recombines TRBV4-1 with TRBJ1-1; D gene uncertain. Per germline, CDR1 MGHRA and CDR2 YSYEKL. V lost 1 base and J 4 bases, leaving 13 bases between the germline ends. The CDR3 has 15 residues. As DNA, the CDR3 is TGCGCCAGCAGCCAAGCCAGACTAGGGTTCACTGAAGCTTTCTTT. Translated, it gives CASSQARLGFTEAFF.